The present TCR beta chain was sequenced within a study of cytomegalovirus exposure and HLA in healthy donors. Findings and limits, study-wide: V segments that were indistinguishable, TRBV6-2 and TRBV6-3 among them, were omitted from analysis. An analysis was carried out at a later point. It showed that HLA-associated TCR beta chains were more clonally expanded than equally common non-associated chains. When the data were analyzed later, several of the most significant clusters appeared to be linked to common viral pathogens. Later analysis associated a missense DCLRE1C variant with TCR beta V- and J-gene trimming.

PCR used 60 Vbeta primers and 13 Jbeta primers. Clones were read by immunoSEQ multiplex PCR, and TCRdb kept only the in-frame ones, dropping some. This table holds approximately 86,000 clones, 70% to 80% found once. This CDR3 region has 15 residues. With V trimmed by 5 bases and J by 8 bases, 9 bases remained unmatched. In germline, CDR1 is MDHEN, CDR2 SYDVKM. This clone turned up a few times. Antigen specificity is unknown. The chain joins TRBV28 to TRBJ1-4, with 9 bases matching TRBD1. Sequenced input: PBMCs. The receptor's source is a man aged 55 to 70 in good health and CMV-seronegative. CDR3: CASSLPPGQGEKLFF. In nucleotides, the CDR3 is TGTGCCAGCAGTCTACCCCCGGGACAGGGCGAAAAACTGTTTTTT.